Detailed here is one T cell receptor (beta chain). The CDR3 consists of 17 residues. Per germline, CDR1 SEHNR and CDR2 FQNEAQ (reference sequence). The J segment lost 5 bases and the V segment lost 5 bases, leaving 10 bases of the junction unmatched. Positively selected for CCR7, the CD45RO-negative cells used as naive CD8 cells excluded terminally differentiated effector memory CD45RA+ cells. This record belongs to a study of shared clonotypes between healthy human individuals. Sorted-subset replicate PCR reactions were performed with about 200 ng DNA, corresponding to 30,000 to 35,000 T cell genomes. Sequenced by immunoSEQ multiplex PCR; TCRdb stores in-frame clones only, minus some. Among about 870,000 clones, nearly 95% were seen once, and the ten largest hold around 24%.

V and J are TRBV7-9 and TRBJ2-5; 14 bases align to TRBD2. The sample taken for sequencing was naive CD8+ T cells sorted from blood. The TCR was taken from a man between 25 and 39 years old in good health. The CDR3 is CASSLLGLAGVLETQYF. The CDR3 DNA is TGTGCCAGCAGCCTCCTGGGACTAGCGGGAGTATTGGAGACCCAGTACTTC.